This T cell receptor (beta chain) was identified in a study of cytomegalovirus exposure and HLA in healthy donors. Study observations and caveats: Per a prior analysis, the majority of TCR beta V segments were productive roughly 87% or roughly 30% of the time.

PCR was performed using 60 Vbeta and 13 Jbeta primers. The assay was immunoSEQ multiplex PCR, and TCRdb's table has in-frame clones only and misses some. This sample's clone table lists some 130,000 clones. Notes on this clone: Its antigen is still unknown.

The germline V gene encodes CDR1 SGHRS and CDR2 YFSETQ. The V gene end was trimmed by 6 bases and the J gene end by 10 bases; junction bases not matched to a gene: 8. The CDR3 has 13 amino acids. This clonotype originated in a woman aged 40 to 55 in good health and CMV-seropositive. Sequenced sample: PBMCs. The chain couples TRBV5-1 to TRBJ1-1, with 11 bases aligning to TRBD1. CDR3 DNA: TGCGCCAGCATAGGGGACAGGGGGAAGTCAGCTTTCTTT. Its translation is CASIGDRGKSAFF. Full variable domain (remainder filled in from reference TRBV5-1 and TRBJ1-1): KAGVTQTPRYLIKTRGQQVTLSCSPISGHRSVSWYQQTPGQGLQFLFEYFSETQRNKGNFPGRFSGRQFSNSRSEMNVSTLELGDSALYLCASIGDRGKSAFFGQGTRLTVV.